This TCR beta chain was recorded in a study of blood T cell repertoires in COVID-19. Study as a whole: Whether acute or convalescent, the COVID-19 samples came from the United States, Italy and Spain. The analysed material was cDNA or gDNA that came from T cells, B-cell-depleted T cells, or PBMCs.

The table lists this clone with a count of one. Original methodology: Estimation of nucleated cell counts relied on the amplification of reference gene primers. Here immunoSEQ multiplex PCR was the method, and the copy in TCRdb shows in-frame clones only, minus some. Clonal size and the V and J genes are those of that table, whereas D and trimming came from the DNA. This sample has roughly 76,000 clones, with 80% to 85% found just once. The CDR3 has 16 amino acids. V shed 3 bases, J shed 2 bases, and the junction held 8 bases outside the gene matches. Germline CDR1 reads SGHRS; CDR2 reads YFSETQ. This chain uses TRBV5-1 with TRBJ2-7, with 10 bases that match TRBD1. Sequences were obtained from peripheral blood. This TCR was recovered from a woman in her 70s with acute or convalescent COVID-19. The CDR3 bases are TGCGCCAGCAGCTCTGATTCGGGACAGGGGACCTACGAGCAGTACTTC. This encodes CASSSDSGQGTYEQYF.